Shown below are 21 T cell receptor beta chains from a single sample sequenced in a study of T cells in localized non-small cell lung cancer (dated by TCRdb to 2018 to 2020). Preparation of the library involved the immunoSEQ multiplex PCR assay. Not all clones reach the TCRdb copy of this immuneACCESS table, which keeps in-frame sequences only. Checked studies attribute under half of the gap to unresolved V genes and leave the rest unexplained. Present in this sample are over 50,000 clones, 75% to 90% of which were seen just once. Clones ranked in the top ten supply under 2% of the sample. The sequencing used peripheral blood, collected before any cancer treatment. The origin of the receptors is a woman aged 35 to 69 with stage I lung adenocarcinoma.

This sequence joins TRBV27 and TRBJ1-2; possible D gene TRBD1, 6 bases. CDR3 length: 13 residues. The V and J ends lost 2 bases and 2 bases respectively, with 6 bases between them. CDR1 MNHEY and CDR2 SMNVEV come from the germline V gene (reference sequence). The CDR3 DNA sequence: TGTGCCAGCAGTTTACAGGGGAACTATGGCTACACCTTC. This encodes CASSLQGNYGYTF.

There are a few counts of this clone. This sequence joins TRBV9 and TRBJ1-2; D gene ambiguous. The CDR3 has 13 residues. Germline V gene sequence: CDR1 SGDLS, CDR2 YYNGEE. V shed 4 bases and J shed 8 bases, with 15 bases lying between them. The CDR3 sequence: CASSLLGNKGYTF. The CDR3 DNA sequence: TGTGCCAGCAGCCTTCTGGGGAACAAAGGCTACACCTTC. Filled out from reference TRBV9 and TRBJ1-2, the complete variable domain reads DSGVTQTPKHLITATGQRVTLRCSPRSGDLSVYWYQQSLDQGLQFLIQYYNGEERAKGNILERFSAQQFPDLHSELNLSSLELGDSALYFCASSLLGNKGYTFGSGTRLTVV.

The J gene is TRBJ2-3, the V gene TRBV10-3; D may be TRBD2 (6 bases). The CDR3 is 15 residues long. Trimming removed 5 bases at V and 2 bases at J, with 14 bases between. Germline V lookup: CDR1 ENHRY, CDR2 SYGVKD. The CDR3 DNA follows: TGTGCCATCAGTCATAGCGGAGCCACCACAGATACGCAGTATTTT. It is translated as CAISHSGATTDTQYF.

The rearrangement uses TRBV19 and TRBJ1-5, with TRBD1 matching over 9 bases. The trim removed 5 bases at V and 6 bases at J, leaving 11 bases unmatched. From germline, CDR1 is LNHDA and CDR2 SQIVND (reference sequence). The CDR3 extends over 16 amino acids. CDR3 DNA sequence: TGTGCCAGTAGTTTTCGACAGGGGGGTGTAGGTCAGCCCCAGCATTTT. Its protein is CASSFRQGGVGQPQHF.

The rearrangement joins TRBV5-1 to TRBJ1-1; the match to TRBD1 covers 8 bases. Per the germline V gene, CDR1 is SGHRS and CDR2 is YFSETQ. Trimming took 4 bases from V and 7 from J; bases not matched to a gene: 9. The CDR3 has 14 residues. CDR3: CASSEGQGTNEAFF. The CDR3 DNA sequence: TGCGCCAGCAGCGAAGGACAGGGAACAAATGAAGCTTTCTTT.

The rearrangement uses TRBV6-5 and TRBJ1-1; D not resolved. Trimming cost V 6 bases and J 4 bases, with 12 bases left between them. In germline, CDR1 is MNHEY, CDR2 SVGAGI. The CDR3 covers 13 residues. Here the CDR3 reads CASSTRRATEAFF. The CDR3 DNA reads as TGTGCCAGCAGCACTCGGAGGGCCACTGAAGCTTTCTTT.

V gene TRBV5-6 combines with J gene TRBJ1-3; 7 positions match TRBD1. In germline, CDR1 is SGHDT, CDR2 YYEEEE. Trimming took 1 base from V and 1 from J; bases not matched to a gene: 8. CDR3 length: 17 residues. Written as DNA, the CDR3 is TGTGCCAGCAGCTTGTTTGGACAGGTACAATCTGGAAACACCATATATTTT. This translates into CASSLFGQVQSGNTIYF.

J is TRBJ2-1 and V is TRBV5-1, with 8 bases aligning to TRBD2. CDR1 and CDR2 (germline): SGHRS, YFSETQ. Trimming cost V 2 bases and J 8 bases; bases outside gene matches: 9. This CDR3 is 15 amino acids long. CDR3 region: CASSLGAGDIYEQFF. The CDR3 DNA reads as TGCGCCAGCAGCTTAGGAGCGGGAGATATCTATGAGCAGTTCTTC. Using reference TRBV5-1 and TRBJ2-1 for the parts outside the CDR3, the full variable domain is KAGVTQTPRYLIKTRGQQVTLSCSPISGHRSVSWYQQTPGQGLQFLFEYFSETQRNKGNFPGRFSGRQFSNSRSEMNVSTLELGDSALYLCASSLGAGDIYEQFFGPGTRLTVL.

The chain couples TRBV28 to TRBJ2-5, with 8 bases matching TRBD2. This CDR3 has 13 amino acids. Unmatched junction bases numbered 5, after V lost 8 bases and J lost 3 bases. Germline loops: CDR1 MDHEN, CDR2 SYDVKM. The CDR3 here is CASERELEETQYF. The CDR3 nucleotides read TGTGCCAGCGAGCGGGAGTTAGAAGAGACCCAGTACTTC.

The J gene is TRBJ2-7, the V gene TRBV9; D is possibly TRBD1 or TRBD2 (6 bases each). This CDR3 spans 13 amino acids. Germline values: CDR1 SGDLS, CDR2 YYNGEE. V was cut by 3 bases and J by 6 bases, with 13 bases left in between. CDR3 protein: CASSALQGGEQYF. CDR3 nucleotides: TGTGCCAGCAGCGCCCTACAGGGAGGCGAGCAGTACTTC.

CDR3 in amino acids: CASRIDGTKKLFF. The CDR3 region has the DNA TGTGCCAGCAGAATCGACGGCACCAAAAAACTGTTTTTT. The chain couples TRBV6-1 to TRBJ1-4; D not certain. This CDR3 has 13 residues. Germline V gives CDR1 MNHNS, CDR2 SASEGT. Trimming shortened V by 6 bases and J by 9 bases, and 14 bases separated the two germline ends.

This chain connects TRBV6-1 to TRBJ1-1; 8 bases align to TRBD1. The CDR3 has 18 residues. Per the germline V gene, CDR1 is MNHNS and CDR2 is SASEGT. V shed 2 bases, J shed 1 base, and the junction held 12 bases outside the gene matches. DNA of the CDR3: TGTGCCAGCAGTGAATCGGCACAGGGGGGGACACGGAACACTGAAGCTTTCTTT. Encoded protein: CASSESAQGGTRNTEAFF.

The chain employs TRBV19 and TRBJ2-7, with D possibly being TRBD2 (5 bases). The CDR3 runs to 12 residues. Deletions cut 6 bases from V and 2 bases from J, with 8 bases between. Germline values: CDR1 LNHDA, CDR2 SQIVND (reference sequence). The CDR3 sequence is CASSGGTYEQYF. Here the CDR3 DNA reads TGTGCCAGTAGCGGAGGAACCTACGAGCAGTACTTC.

The rearrangement links TRBV5-5 to TRBJ2-7; D is ambiguous. The length of the CDR3 is 12 residues. The ends were cut back, 2 bases at V and 2 bases at J, with 5 bases in the middle. CDR1 is SGHKS and CDR2 is YYEKEE in the germline V gene (reference sequence). The CDR3 here is CASSFLPYEQYF. DNA of the CDR3: TGTGCCAGCAGCTTTTTACCCTACGAGCAGTACTTC.

CDR3 sequence: CASSVTGTEQETQYF. CDR3 sequence (DNA): TGTGCCAGCAGCGTGACCGGGACGGAGCAAGAGACCCAGTACTTC. The chain is built from TRBV9 and TRBJ2-5; D may be TRBD1 or TRBD2 (5 bases each). Per the germline V gene, CDR1 is SGDLS and CDR2 is YYNGEE. V lost 2 bases to trimming and J lost 2 bases, with 13 bases between them. The CDR3 is 15 amino acids.

The chain links TRBV11-1 to TRBJ2-2; TRBD1 matches 8 bases. Looked up from germline, CDR1 is SGHAT and CDR2 is FQDESV (reference sequence). Trimming took 2 bases from V and 1 from J; bases not matched to a gene: 3. The CDR3 is made up of 16 amino acids. Here the CDR3 DNA reads TGTGCCAGCAGCTTACTAGGGACAGGGAACACCGGGGAGCTGTTTTTT. Protein product: CASSLLGTGNTGELFF.

This clone has a single count. The rearrangement joins TRBV27 to TRBJ2-7; 9 positions match TRBD1. After removal of 8 bases from V and 2 bases from J, the junction contained 1 base not matched to a gene. Germline loops: CDR1 MNHEY, CDR2 SMNVEV (reference sequence). This CDR3 comprises 12 residues. This CDR3 is CASRTGAYEQYF. The CDR3 DNA sequence: TGTGCCAGCCGGACAGGGGCCTACGAGCAGTACTTC.

The chain recombines TRBV2 with TRBJ1-1, with 9 bases that match TRBD1. The germline V gene encodes CDR1 SNHLY and CDR2 FYNNEI. V shed 6 bases, J shed 1 base, and the junction held 3 bases outside the gene matches. The CDR3 length is 14 residues. The CDR3: CASRKDRGNTEAFF. CDR3 DNA: TGTGCCAGCAGGAAGGACAGGGGGAACACTGAAGCTTTCTTT.

The chain recombines TRBV6-6 with TRBJ2-3, with D unresolved. CDR3 size: 12 residues. Deletions cut 5 bases from V and 7 bases from J, with 10 bases between. Germline V lookup: CDR1 MNHNY, CDR2 SVGAGI (reference sequence). In nucleotides, the CDR3 is TGTGCCAGCAGTAGCAATCGAAATACGCAGTATTTT. This sequence encodes CASSSNRNTQYF.

The genes are TRBV11-3 and TRBJ2-3; D may be TRBD1 or TRBD2 (5 bases each). In germline, CDR1 is SGHNT, CDR2 YENEEA. CDR3 length: 16 residues. Trimming removed 2 bases at V and 9 bases at J, with 21 bases between. CDR3 residues: CASSLRGTGATITQYF. CDR3 coding DNA: TGTGCCAGCAGCTTAAGGGGCACCGGGGCCACTATCACGCAGTATTTT.

V is TRBV30 and J is TRBJ1-5; D unclear. From germline, CDR1 is GTSNPN and CDR2 SVGIG (reference sequence). V lost 3 bases, J lost 5 bases, and 14 bases lay in between. This CDR3 has 14 amino acids. The CDR3 spells CAWRGRAEHQPQHF. CDR3 nucleotide sequence: TGTGCCTGGAGAGGGCGGGCAGAACATCAGCCCCAGCATTTT.